What follows is one T cell receptor (beta chain) and its context. Its antigen is as yet unknown. The V end lost 4 bases, the J end lost 5 bases, and 17 bases lay between the germline ends. Germline CDR1 is SQVTM and CDR2 is ANQGSEA. The CDR3 is made up of 14 amino acids. The entry originates in a study of T cell repertoires in cytomegalovirus infection. Study-wide background: Recently identified HLA-C-restricted CMV epitopes were among the peptides used. Through public TCR beta signatures, both CMV infection and matching HLA type were indicated. Study observations and caveats: Within the response measured ex vivo, HLA-C-restricted CMV-specific TCR beta clonotypes were dominant. Public TCR beta family frequency separated CMV-and-HLA carriers, including in an independent cohort.

TCRdb re-called the reads with MiXCR, one entry per CDR3 protein. The repertoire holds about 770,000 distinct CDR3 sequences, with roughly 28% as singletons. This TCR came from a human donor in good health (CMV status not recorded). Some clones in this sample may be carry-over from other donors' samples. V gene TRBV29-1 combines with J gene TRBJ1-2, with unresolved D. The sample was cultured CD8+ T cells from PBMCs, taken from culture after CMV antigen stimulation. CDR3 residues: CSVGNRGLGYGYTF. The CDR3 nucleotides are TGCAGCGTTGGAAACCGGGGTCTGGGATATGGCTACACCTTC.